This T cell receptor beta chain was captured by sequencing in a study of shared clonotypes between healthy human individuals. Study-level results: Sampling covered nothing but blood. Tissue TCR repertoires likely differ from those found in blood.

J gave up 8 bases and V 7 bases, and 17 bases lay outside the gene matches. This CDR3 spans 16 amino acids. Per the germline V gene, CDR1 is SGHRS and CDR2 is YFSETQ. It was at deep level that the assay was run. Once extracted for a subset, genomic DNA was divided evenly among several immunoSEQ plates. The table came from immunoSEQ multiplex PCR; TCRdb's copy has only in-frame clones and leaves some out. The table shows more than 400,000 clones, with approximately 78% occurring only once. As to this clone: As yet, its antigen is unknown.

The source of this sequence is a woman aged 40 to 50 in good health. Some clones in this sample may be carry-over from other donors' samples. The genes are TRBV5-1 and TRBJ2-1; TRBD1 matches at 8 bases. Sequencing used PBMCs. The CDR3 DNA reads TGCGCCAGCGGATTACAGGGGGTCGGCGCCGGGGATGAGCAGTTCTTC. Its protein product is CASGLQGVGAGDEQFF.